The entry that follows covers one T cell receptor (beta chain) sequence. This clone was counted between two and nine times. There is no known antigen for this receptor. Base-call qualities are not available, and no considerably larger clone is one nucleotide away. Whole blood was collected in K2EDTA tubes by collaborating institutions according to the institutions' own protocols. For TCRbeta analysis, collaborator samples were shipped as frozen whole blood, as isolated PBMCs, or as DNA extracted from either sample type. This specimen belongs to a study of blood T cell repertoires in COVID-19 (dated by TCRdb to 2020 to 2022). Broadly, across the study: Collaborator samples came from the United States, Italy and Spain and covered acute and convalescent phases of COVID-19. The prospective study material was composed of cDNA or gDNA derived from T cells, B-cell-depleted T cells, or PBMCs. The dataset comprised deeply sampled blood TCRbeta repertoires from subjects exposed to, actively infected with, or recovered from COVID-19. The repertoires were released in a freely available public database meant as a resource for research on the immune response to SARS-CoV-2. The samples were drawn from the first 160 participants of the ongoing ImmuneRACE study and from 1,200 or so subjects provided by 6 global collaborators. A de-identified subject ID, COVID-19 status, age in years and sex were almost always included in the sample metadata. HLA class I and class II types, where available, came from metadata supplied by the sample provider rather than from assay-based typing.

The immunoSEQ Assay, a bias-controlled multiplex PCR, was used to amplify TCRbeta CDR3 regions from genomic DNA. The original pipeline was this. The number of nucleated cells in each sample was estimated by amplification of reference gene primers within the assay. To quantify the absolute abundance of each unique TCRbeta CDR3 rearrangement, sequence reads were collapsed and filtered. For each sample, productive Simpson clonality was calculated as the square root of Simpson's diversity index over productive rearrangements. TCRdb stores this immuneACCESS table with in-frame sequences only. Part of the clones is absent; in the studies checked, under half of the shortfall reflects unresolved V genes, and no reason is known for the rest. D and trimming come from the DNA, and the V and J calls and clone size come from that table. In all, the sample holds over 120,000 clones, and about 82% of those were seen once. 3.5% to 5% of the sample is held by the ten biggest clonotypes.

What the work shows at the level of the full study, not this receptor alone: The amount of clinical and demographic metadata varied by source and participant and was provided uncurated.

As encoded in the germline V gene, CDR1 is MDHEN while CDR2 is SYDVKM. The cysteine opens and the phenylalanine closes a CDR3 of 17 amino acids. The only DNA kept is the CDR3, 51 bases in frame from the first base. Unmatched junction bases come to 17, with V trimmed by 5 bases and J by 5 bases. The origin of this receptor is a woman older than 75 with active or convalescent COVID-19. The chain uses TRBV28 and TRBJ2-5, and 7 junctional nucleotides match TRBD1. Sequenced: peripheral blood. At the DNA level, the sequence is TGTGCCAGCAGTCCCACCCTAATCCGACAGGGAAAGGAGACCCAGTACTTC. The resulting protein is CASSPTLIRQGKETQYF.